What follows describes a single T cell receptor (beta chain). Its cognate antigen is unknown. This specimen comes from a study of lymphopenia after photon versus proton radiotherapy. Overall study findings and caveats: Survival link was tested only in deceased patients; proton benefit remains a possibility. Relative stability marked proton patients; photon patients lost diversity and naive cells. After lymphocyte nadir, photon-treated repertoires showed oligoclonal expansion, especially CD8+ Temra.

Libraries were prepared by immunoSEQ multiplex PCR; TCRdb keeps only in-frame clonotypes and omits some of them. This table has 160,000 or so clones, around nine tenths appearing once. Trimming shortened V by 3 bases and J by 6 bases, and 14 bases separated the two germline ends. This CDR3 spans 14 amino acids. Germline V gene lookup returns CDR1 GTSNPN and CDR2 SVGIG (reference sequence). The source is a man over 45 with gastric cancer. The sample consisted of peripheral blood, taken from a patient treated with photon-based radiotherapy. The chain is built from TRBV30 and TRBJ2-2, with a possible D match to TRBD2 (5 bases). CDR3 sequence reads: CAWRLRGGAGELFF. The CDR3 coding sequence is TGTGCCTGGAGACTTCGGGGTGGGGCCGGGGAGCTGTTTTTT.